One sample yielded the 25 T cell receptor beta chains listed below, sequenced in a study of T cells after posttransplantation cyclophosphamide. Controls had myeloablative marrow grafts with methotrexate and calcineurin inhibitor, sampled at 1 year. Using immunoSEQ multiplex PCR, the repertoire was profiled, and TCRdb retains in-frame clones only, with some absent. The repertoire consists of roughly 14,000 clones, with 80% to 90% occurring once and the leading ten covering less than 4%. This specimen consisted of PBMCs, obtained after an allogeneic stem cell transplant with a calcineurin inhibitor and methotrexate. These receptors were taken from a male patient aged 50 to 59 who received an allogeneic stem cell transplant from an unrelated donor, was CMV-positive, and had chronic GVHD only. Some T cells may be the graft donor's.

The V and J genes are TRBV25-1 and TRBJ2-1; 11 bases are shared with TRBD2. Per the germline V gene, CDR1 is MGHDK and CDR2 is SYGVNS. The CDR3 runs to 15 residues. J gave up 7 bases and V 3 bases, and 5 bases lay outside the gene matches. The CDR3 DNA sequence: TGTGCCAGCAGTGACACTAGCGGGAGTATGAATGAGCAGTTCTTC. Protein product: CASSDTSGSMNEQFF.

V gene TRBV5-4 combines with J gene TRBJ2-7, with a possible D match to TRBD1 (5 bases). Germline V gives CDR1 SGHNT, CDR2 YYREEE (reference sequence). Between the trimmed V and J ends, which lost 2 bases and 2 bases, there was a span of 11 bases. This CDR3 is built from 14 residues. CDR3 loop: CASSFGQGPYEQYF. The DNA of the CDR3 is TGTGCCAGCAGCTTCGGGCAGGGCCCCTACGAGCAGTACTTC. Together with reference TRBV5-4 and TRBJ2-7, the CDR3 gives the full variable domain: ETGVTQSPTHLIKTRGQQVTLRCSSQSGHNTVSWYQQALGQGPQFIFQYYREEENGRGNFPPRFSGLQFPNYSSELNVNALELDDSALYLCASSFGQGPYEQYFGPGTRLTVT.

CDR3 nucleotide sequence: TGTGCCAGCAGCTTAATTCCTAGCGGGAGAAATGAGCAGTTCTTC. This sequence encodes CASSLIPSGRNEQFF. The chain combines TRBV7-3 with TRBJ2-1, with 10 bases identical to TRBD2. CDR3 length: 15 amino acids. From germline, CDR1 is SGHTA and CDR2 FQGTGA. V lost 1 base and J lost 7; bases outside the gene matches: 4.

The V and J genes are TRBV5-4 and TRBJ2-3; D gene unclear. Trimming cost V 3 bases and J 6 bases, with 11 bases left between them. Germline V gene sequence: CDR1 SGHNT, CDR2 YYREEE (reference sequence). CDR3 length: 13 amino acids. The DNA for the CDR3 is TGTGCCAGCAGCTGGTGGGCCACGGATACGCAGTATTTT. It is translated as CASSWWATDTQYF.

The chain has TRBV7-2 and TRBJ2-5, with D possibly matching TRBD1 (5 bases). This CDR3 contains 15 residues. Trimming cost V 1 base and J 1 base, with 10 bases left between them. The germline gives CDR1 SGHTA, CDR2 FQGNSA. DNA of the CDR3: TGTGCCAGCAGCTTAGATGGCAGGGCCCAAGAGACCCAGTACTTC. It encodes CASSLDGRAQETQYF.

Here the CDR3 reads CASSALAGGQETQYF. CDR3 nucleotide sequence: TGTGCCAGCAGTGCACTAGCGGGAGGCCAGGAGACCCAGTACTTC. The rearrangement uses TRBV28 and TRBJ2-5; 12 nucleotides line up with TRBD2. The trim removed 5 bases at V and 5 bases at J, leaving 6 bases unmatched. Germline assignment: CDR1 MDHEN and CDR2 SYDVKM. The CDR3 is 15 residues long. The full variable domain, in which reference TRBV28 and TRBJ2-5 provide the parts outside the CDR3, is DVKVTQSSRYLVKRTGEKVFLECVQDMDHENMFWYRQDPGLGLRLIYFSYDVKMKEKGDIPEGYSVSREKKERFSLILESASTNQTSMYLCASSALAGGQETQYFGPGTRLLVL.

The chain has TRBV7-9 and TRBJ1-6; D is uncertain. Germline loops: CDR1 SEHNR, CDR2 FQNEAQ (reference sequence). Deletions cut 5 bases from V and 4 bases from J, with 9 bases between. This CDR3 has 14 amino acids. The CDR3 reads CASSAGMYNSPLHF. The CDR3 DNA follows: TGTGCCAGCAGCGCCGGGATGTATAATTCACCCCTCCACTTT.

The CDR3 here is CASSLTLGRAMGETQYF. The CDR3 DNA is TGTGCCAGCAGCTTAACGTTAGGCAGGGCCATGGGAGAGACCCAGTACTTC. The rearrangement joins TRBV7-8 to TRBJ2-5, with a possible D match to TRBD1 (5 bases). Trimming removed 2 bases at V and 4 bases at J, with 20 bases between. The CDR3 has 17 residues. Germline V gene lookup returns CDR1 SGHVS and CDR2 FQNEAQ.

J is TRBJ2-3 and V is TRBV2; possible D gene TRBD2, 7 bases. Germline V gene data show CDR1 as SNHLY and CDR2 as FYNNEI. This CDR3 is 14 amino acids long. Trimming pared 8 bases from V and 4 bases from J, leaving 16 bases between. CDR3 amino acids: CASRGRGAPDTQYF. The CDR3 region has the DNA TGTGCCAGCCGGGGACGGGGGGCCCCAGATACGCAGTATTTT. The full variable domain, with the rest looked up from reference TRBV2 and TRBJ2-3, is EPEVTQTPSHQVTQMGQEVILRCVPISNHLYFYWYRQILGQKVEFLVSFYNNEISEKSEIFDDQFSVERPDGSNFTLKIRSTKLEDSAMYFCASRGRGAPDTQYFGPGTRLTVL.

V usage is TRBV2 and J usage is TRBJ1-6; TRBD1 aligns across 8 bases. Germline V CDR1 and CDR2: SNHLY, FYNNEI. The ends lost 3 bases at V and 7 bases at J; junction bases unmatched: 2. The CDR3 runs 14 residues. The CDR3 nucleotides read TGTGCCAGCAGTGACGGACAGGGAAATTCACCCCTCCACTTT. Amino acid sequence: CASSDGQGNSPLHF.

This chain joins TRBV28 and TRBJ2-7; TRBD1 agrees at 9 bases. The V gene's germline CDR1 is MDHEN and CDR2 SYDVKM. CDR3 length: 14 residues. V lost 5 bases to trimming and J lost 5 bases; unmatched junction nucleotides: 7. CDR3 nucleotide sequence: TGTGCCAGCAGTCAGGGACAGGGTATCGACGAGCAGTACTTC. It yields the protein CASSQGQGIDEQYF. The full variable domain, in which reference TRBV28 and TRBJ2-7 provide the parts outside the CDR3, is DVKVTQSSRYLVKRTGEKVFLECVQDMDHENMFWYRQDPGLGLRLIYFSYDVKMKEKGDIPEGYSVSREKKERFSLILESASTNQTSMYLCASSQGQGIDEQYFGPGTRLTVT.

The V call is TRBV6-5, the J call TRBJ2-3; 9 positions match TRBD1. Germline V CDR1 and CDR2: MNHEY, SVGAGI. The CDR3 is 15 amino acids. Unmatched junction bases numbered 4, after V lost 4 bases and J lost 2 bases. The CDR3 protein is CASSFGDRVTDTQYF. The CDR3 DNA reads TGTGCCAGCAGTTTTGGGGACAGGGTCACAGATACGCAGTATTTT.

This chain joins TRBV5-1 and TRBJ2-3; the match to TRBD2 covers 13 bases. Trimming at V came to 3 bases and at J to 2 bases, leaving 3 bases not matched to a gene. CDR3 length: 16 residues. Looked up from germline, CDR1 is SGHRS and CDR2 is YFSETQ. CDR3 region: CASSSGTSGNTDTQYF. DNA of the CDR3: TGCGCCAGCAGCTCAGGGACTAGCGGGAACACAGATACGCAGTATTTT.

In DNA, the CDR3 is TGTGCCAGCAGCTCGGGACTAGCGATGTACGAGCAGTACTTC. The encoded protein is CASSSGLAMYEQYF. The chain links TRBV5-6 to TRBJ2-7; 10 bases map to TRBD2. V gave up 3 bases and J gave up 4 bases; unmatched junction bases: 4. Germline CDR1 reads SGHDT; CDR2 reads YYEEEE. The length of the CDR3 is 14 residues.

The chain has TRBV29-1 and TRBJ2-1; D may be TRBD2 (6 bases). Germline CDR1 and CDR2: SQVTM and ANQGSEA. V lost 5 bases to trimming and J lost 12 bases, with 20 bases between them. The CDR3 extends over 13 amino acids. CDR3 bases: TGCAGCGTTTCCGGGACTCAACGGTCTGTGCAGTTCTTC. This gives the protein CSVSGTQRSVQFF.

The chain employs TRBV4-1 and TRBJ1-1, with D possibly being TRBD1 (6 bases). The ends were cut back, 0 bases at V and 7 bases at J, with 12 bases in the middle. CDR1 and CDR2 from the germline V gene are MGHRA and YSYEKL. This CDR3 contains 14 residues. The CDR3 nucleotides read TGCGCCAGCAGCCAAGATGGGGGCCTATTTGAAGCTTTCTTT. As protein: CASSQDGGLFEAFF.

This sequence joins TRBV7-3 and TRBJ2-2; 7 nucleotides agree with TRBD2. V shed 5 bases and J 6 bases; nucleotides not matched to a gene: 9. The CDR3 is made up of 15 amino acids. Germline V CDR1 and CDR2: SGHTA, FQGTGA. Here the CDR3 DNA reads TGTGCCAGCAGCCCGGGCGGGACTAAGCCCGGGGAGCTGTTTTTT. It specifies CASSPGGTKPGELFF.

This clone was seen once. V and J are TRBV2 and TRBJ2-1; D unclear. Looked up from germline, CDR1 is SNHLY and CDR2 is FYNNEI. This CDR3 region has 10 residues. Between the trimmed V and J ends, which lost 6 bases and 9 bases, there was a span of 6 bases. CDR3 DNA: TGTGCCAGCAGGGAGTTTGAGCAGTTCTTC. Its protein is CASREFEQFF.

The chain recombines TRBV25-1 with TRBJ1-2; no firm D call. V was pared by 4 bases and J by 6 bases, with 15 bases between. CDR1 is MGHDK and CDR2 is SYGVNS in the germline V gene. This CDR3 is built from 14 residues. The CDR3 region is CASSGRGLSDGYTF. The CDR3 DNA is TGTGCCAGCAGTGGTAGAGGCCTCAGTGATGGCTACACCTTC.

V usage is TRBV7-9 and J usage is TRBJ2-1, with 7 bases identical to TRBD2. CDR3 length: 15 amino acids. The J segment lost 0 bases and the V segment lost 5 bases, leaving 4 bases of the junction unmatched. Germline V gene data show CDR1 as SEHNR and CDR2 as FQNEAQ (reference sequence). CDR3 sequence reads: CASSASGASYNEQFF. In DNA form, the CDR3 reads TGTGCCAGCAGCGCAAGCGGGGCCTCCTACAATGAGCAGTTCTTC.

The chain carries TRBV7-9 and TRBJ1-1; 7 positions agree with TRBD1. J lost 0 bases, V lost 8 bases, and 12 bases had no gene match. Germline V gene sequence: CDR1 SEHNR, CDR2 FQNEAQ (reference sequence). The CDR3 runs to 16 residues. The CDR3 sequence is CASAMTGPAMNTEAFF. CDR3 bases: TGTGCCAGCGCGATGACAGGGCCGGCGATGAACACTGAAGCTTTCTTT.

The CDR3 DNA sequence: TGCGCCAGCAGTACAGGGATAGTTCCTTACGAGCAGTACTTC. The encoded protein is CASSTGIVPYEQYF. The V call is TRBV5-1, the J call TRBJ2-7, with D perhaps TRBD1 (6 bases). CDR3 size: 14 residues. Deletions cut 5 bases from V and 4 bases from J, with 16 bases between. Germline V gene data show CDR1 as SGHRS and CDR2 as YFSETQ. Filled out from reference TRBV5-1 and TRBJ2-7, the complete variable domain reads KAGVTQTPRYLIKTRGQQVTLSCSPISGHRSVSWYQQTPGQGLQFLFEYFSETQRNKGNFPGRFSGRQFSNSRSEMNVSTLELGDSALYLCASSTGIVPYEQYFGPGTRLTVT.

This clone was found a few times. V gene TRBV27 combines with J gene TRBJ1-1; 10 nucleotides line up with TRBD1. Trimming removed 3 bases from V and 4 bases from J; junction bases left unmatched: 14. From germline, CDR1 is MNHEY and CDR2 SMNVEV (reference sequence). This CDR3 is 18 amino acids long. In DNA, the CDR3 is TGTGCCAGCAGTTTTACCGGGACAGGGGAAAGTTCGTCCACTGAAGCTTTCTTT. This encodes CASSFTGTGESSSTEAFF.

DNA for the CDR3: TGTGCCACCAGCAGAGGGCTAGCGGACTCCTACGAGCAGTACTTC. Translated: CATSRGLADSYEQYF. The chain carries TRBV15 and TRBJ2-7, with TRBD2 matching over 7 bases. The germline V gene has CDR1 LNHNV and CDR2 YYDKDF (reference sequence). The CDR3 runs to 15 residues. V was clipped by 1 base and J by 0 bases; unmatched bases: 3.

The chain recombines TRBV5-1 with TRBJ2-7, with TRBD2 matching over 11 bases. The germline CDR1 and CDR2 sequences are SGHRS and YFSETQ. J lost 7 bases, V lost 4 bases, and 10 bases had no gene match. The CDR3 length is 15 residues. The CDR3 sequence: CASSELAGGPGEQYF. CDR3 nucleotide sequence: TGCGCCAGCAGCGAGTTAGCGGGGGGGCCGGGGGAGCAGTACTTC.